The 18 T cell receptor beta chains reported below all come from one sample, sequenced in a study of beta chain features in type 1 diabetes. The whole isolated RNA underwent reverse transcription, so sequencing captured expressed TCRB transcripts. Libraries were prepared by immunoSEQ multiplex PCR; TCRdb keeps only in-frame clonotypes and omits some of them. Of about 140,000 clones in the sample, less than 10% are singletons; the top ten hold 0.55% to 0.75%. The sample taken for sequencing was central memory CD4+ T cells from blood. These receptors were collected from a woman aged 40 to 50 in good health.

V is TRBV6-5 and J is TRBJ1-6; no clear D gene. Germline lookup yields CDR1 MNHEY and CDR2 SVGAGI. This CDR3 spans 15 amino acids. Trimming stripped 5 bases from V and 5 bases from J, with 13 bases between. The CDR3 sequence is CASSITREDNSPLHF. The CDR3 nucleotides read TGTGCCAGCAGTATCACACGGGAAGATAATTCACCCCTCCACTTT.

This clone was observed many times. This chain uses TRBV6-1 with TRBJ1-5; weak D call: TRBD1 (6 bases). V was shortened by 6 bases and J by 1 base, with 13 bases between the two germline ends. Germline CDR1 and CDR2: MNHNS and SASEGT. This CDR3 is built from 15 residues. CDR3 region: CASRFEDRSNQPQHF. CDR3 in DNA: TGTGCCAGCAGATTTGAGGACAGAAGCAATCAGCCCCAGCATTTT.

V and J are TRBV10-3 and TRBJ1-5; 7 nucleotides align to TRBD1. The length of the CDR3 is 13 residues. CDR1 and CDR2 (germline): ENHRY, SYGVKD. J lost 5 bases, V lost 4 bases, and 2 bases had no gene match. The CDR3 sequence: CAISVQGDQPQHF. CDR3 DNA sequence: TGTGCCATCAGTGTTCAGGGGGATCAGCCCCAGCATTTT.

This clone was seen ten or more times. An end of the junction does not agree with germline; a read error may underlie this. The chain carries TRBV14 and TRBJ2-2, with D possibly TRBD1 on 6 matching bases. From germline, CDR1 is SGHDN and CDR2 FVKESK. This CDR3 is 13 amino acids long. Here the CDR3 reads CASTQNRAGELFF. The CDR3 nucleotides are TGTGCCAGCACCCAAAACAGGGCCGGGGAGCTGTTTTTT.

In its sample, this clone was seen a few times. The chain joins TRBV19 to TRBJ2-3; TRBD2 agrees at 8 bases. Trimming at V came to 11 bases and at J to 4 bases, leaving 14 bases not matched to a gene. In germline, CDR1 is LNHDA, CDR2 SQIVND (reference sequence). This CDR3 is built from 15 residues. The CDR3 loop reads CASFPTSAQADTQYF. CDR3 DNA sequence: TGTGCCTCATTCCCGACTAGCGCTCAGGCAGATACGCAGTATTTT. Based on the CDR3 plus reference TRBV19 and TRBJ2-3, the full variable domain is DGGITQSPKYLFRKEGQNVTLSCEQNLNHDAMYWYRQDPGQGLRLIYYSQIVNDFQKGDIAEGYSVSREKKESFPLTVTSAQKNPTAFYLCASFPTSAQADTQYFGPGTRLTVL.

Ten or more counts support this clone. The chain couples TRBV9 to TRBJ2-3, with TRBD1 as a possible D gene (5 bases). The CDR3 contains 13 residues. From germline, CDR1 is SGDLS and CDR2 YYNGEE. The ends were cut back, 7 bases at V and 4 bases at J, with 13 bases in the middle. CDR3 region: CASGAEWADTQYF. The DNA for the CDR3 is TGTGCCAGCGGGGCGGAGTGGGCAGATACGCAGTATTTT. Full variable domain (outside the CDR3, taken from reference TRBV9 and TRBJ2-3): DSGVTQTPKHLITATGQRVTLRCSPRSGDLSVYWYQQSLDQGLQFLIQYYNGEERAKGNILERFSAQQFPDLHSELNLSSLELGDSALYFCASGAEWADTQYFGPGTRLTVL.

CDR3 sequence reads: CASSSPFARDTQYF. As DNA, the CDR3 is TGTGCCAGCAGCTCTCCCTTCGCGAGGGATACGCAGTATTTT. The chain uses TRBV27 and TRBJ2-3, with D unresolved. The CDR3 contains 14 residues. The V end lost 6 bases, the J end lost 6 bases, and 16 bases lay between the germline ends. Germline V CDR1 and CDR2: MNHEY, SMNVEV (reference sequence).

This clone was seen a few times. The chain recombines TRBV28 with TRBJ1-4; D may be TRBD1 (6 bases). V lost 4 bases to trimming and J lost 14 bases, with 14 bases between them. The CDR3 has 12 amino acids. The germline gives CDR1 MDHEN, CDR2 SYDVKM. In DNA, the CDR3 is TGTGCCAGCAGTTACCTCTCAGGGGCCCTGTTTTTT. Encoded protein: CASSYLSGALFF. Full variable domain (outside the CDR3, taken from reference TRBV28 and TRBJ1-4): DVKVTQSSRYLVKRTGEKVFLECVQDMDHENMFWYRQDPGLGLRLIYFSYDVKMKEKGDIPEGYSVSREKKERFSLILESASTNQTSMYLCASSYLSGALFFGSGTQLSVL.

This clone was detected only a few times. The rearrangement uses TRBV5-1 and TRBJ2-5; 7 bases fit TRBD1. This CDR3 has 15 residues. V lost 5 bases and J lost 2; bases outside the gene matches: 9. Germline lookup yields CDR1 SGHRS and CDR2 YFSETQ. The CDR3: CASRVTGSFQETQYF. In DNA, the CDR3 is TGCGCCAGCAGGGTGACAGGGAGTTTTCAAGAGACCCAGTACTTC.

This clone was counted ten times or more. This chain uses TRBV21-1 with TRBJ1-2. TRBV21-1 is an annotated pseudogene. This CDR3 has 12 residues. CDR3 nucleotide sequence: TGTGCCAGCAGCAAGGTCGGGTTTGGCTACACCTTC. As protein: CASSKVGFGYTF.

This clone was seen a handful of times. The CDR3 bases are TGTGCCACCAGCTCCGGACAGGTTATGGGGACAGATACGCAGTATTTT. It specifies CATSSGQVMGTDTQYF. The rearrangement uses TRBV15 and TRBJ2-3, with 7 bases matching TRBD1. The germline V gene encodes CDR1 LNHNV and CDR2 YYDKDF (reference sequence). J lost 3 bases, V lost 5 bases, and 11 bases had no gene match. The CDR3 is made up of 16 amino acids.

This clone was recorded many times. V is TRBV10-3 and J is TRBJ1-2, with D possibly being TRBD1 (6 bases). V lost 5 bases and J lost 2, with 9 bases in between. The CDR3 is 13 residues long. Germline assignment: CDR1 ENHRY and CDR2 SYGVKD. For the CDR3, the DNA is TGTGCCATCAGTCCGGACAGCAACTATGGCTACACCTTC. This encodes CAISPDSNYGYTF.

This clone was counted only a few times. V and J are TRBV6-1 and TRBJ2-7, with D possibly being TRBD1 (5 bases). This CDR3 is built from 13 residues. V lost 3 bases, J lost 4 bases, and 10 bases lay in between. Germline CDR1 and CDR2: MNHNS and SASEGT. As DNA, the CDR3 is TGTGCCAGCAGTGAGCCGACAGAATACGAGCAGTACTTC. This translates into CASSEPTEYEQYF.

Many counts were recorded for this clone. The rearrangement uses TRBV5-6 and TRBJ1-2; D not certain. Trimming cost V 0 bases and J 4 bases, with 10 bases left between them. Germline V gives CDR1 SGHDT, CDR2 YYEEEE. The CDR3 has 14 residues. The CDR3 is CASSLAEGIYGYTF. The DNA for the CDR3 is TGTGCCAGCAGCTTGGCCGAGGGAATCTATGGCTACACCTTC.

This clone was detected a few times. The chain has TRBV19 and TRBJ1-6, with 7 bases lining up with TRBD1. In germline, CDR1 is LNHDA, CDR2 SQIVND (reference sequence). V shed 7 bases and J 7 bases; nucleotides not matched to a gene: 7. This CDR3 has 14 amino acids. For the CDR3, the DNA is TGTGCCAGTATGGGACAGAATAGAAATTCACCCCTCCACTTT. It is translated as CASMGQNRNSPLHF.

This clone was counted only a few times. V and J are TRBV7-9 and TRBJ2-7, with D perhaps matching TRBD2 (6 bases). Germline loops: CDR1 SEHNR, CDR2 FQNEAQ (reference sequence). The CDR3 is 17 amino acids. Trimming took 7 bases from V and 2 from J, leaving 24 bases between them. CDR3 loop: CASNPGAFRMPPYEQYF. The CDR3 DNA reads TGTGCCAGCAACCCGGGAGCGTTTCGAATGCCCCCCTACGAGCAGTACTTC.

Ten or more counts support this clone. This chain joins TRBV19 and TRBJ2-2, with D unclear. V lost 7 bases, J lost 0 bases, and 9 bases lay in between. Germline V gene data show CDR1 as LNHDA and CDR2 as SQIVND (reference sequence). This CDR3 contains 14 residues. CDR3: CASTRQANTGELFF. The CDR3 bases are TGTGCCAGTACCCGGCAGGCGAACACCGGGGAGCTGTTTTTT.

This clone occurred a few times. The V call is TRBV7-2, the J call TRBJ2-2, with a weak D call TRBD2 (6 bases). V was clipped by 5 bases and J by 7 bases, with 14 bases between them. The CDR3 has 14 amino acids. Germline values: CDR1 SGHTA, CDR2 FQGNSA. The CDR3 here is CASSQLASHGELFF. DNA of the CDR3: TGTGCCAGCAGCCAACTAGCTAGCCACGGGGAGCTGTTTTTT.